The 8 T cell receptor beta chains below were found in one sample sequenced in a study of PD-1 blockade in classical Hodgkin lymphoma (dated by TCRdb to the early 2020s). Receptor libraries were prepared by the immunoSEQ multiplex PCR assay. TCRdb obtained this table from immuneACCESS and retained in-frame rearrangements with V and J assigned. These tables miss some clones; where compared with another copy, unresolved V genes account for less than half of the shortfall, and the remainder is unexplained. For this sample there are tens of thousands of clones; 88% appear just once. Less than 6.5% of the sample is in the top ten clones. Read against the paper, the sample's time point label means: cycle 2 day 1 (C2D1) of nivolumab. Every trial patient had relapsed following autologous stem cell transplantation, and prior brentuximab vedotin exposure was what differed among cohorts A, B and C. The specimen comprised peripheral blood mononuclear cells (PBMCs), sampled before the second cycle of nivolumab. All receptors come from a human donor with classical Hodgkin lymphoma.

The chain carries TRBV6-5 and TRBJ1-3; TRBD1 might be the D (6 bases). From germline, CDR1 is MNHEY and CDR2 SVGAGI. The CDR3 is made up of 14 amino acids. V dropped 5 bases and J dropped 4 bases, with 12 bases sitting between them. In DNA, the CDR3 is TGTGCCAGCAGTCCAGCAGGGGCGGGAAACACCATATATTTT. Its translation: CASSPAGAGNTIYF.

This chain connects TRBV30 to TRBJ1-2, with D hard to call. Germline V gene sequence: CDR1 GTSNPN, CDR2 SVGIG (reference sequence). Trimming took 3 bases from V and 10 from J, leaving 18 bases between them. CDR3 length: 13 residues. CDR3 sequence: CAWSDTGRRHYTF. The CDR3 nucleotides are TGTGCCTGGAGCGACACCGGGAGACGGCACTACACCTTC. Filled out from reference TRBV30 and TRBJ1-2, the complete variable domain reads SQTIHQWPATLVQPVGSPLSLECTVEGTSNPNLYWYRQAAGRGLQLLFYSVGIGQISSEVPQNLSASRPQDRQFILSSKKLLLSDSGFYLCAWSDTGRRHYTFGSGTRLTVV.

V is TRBV7-8 and J is TRBJ1-4; 9 bases are a match to TRBD1. The CDR3 extends over 19 amino acids. With V trimmed by 1 base and J by 2 bases, 11 bases remained unmatched. Germline lookup yields CDR1 SGHVS and CDR2 FQNEAQ. The CDR3 region is CASSLGTRTGVGTNEKLFF. The CDR3 bases are TGTGCCAGCAGCTTAGGGACGAGGACAGGGGTTGGGACTAATGAAAAACTGTTTTTT.

This CDR3 is CATQTAPNTGELFF. DNA of the CDR3: TGCGCCACCCAGACAGCCCCGAACACCGGGGAGCTGTTTTTT. The chain combines TRBV5-1 with TRBJ2-2; TRBD1 might be the D (5 bases). Trimming pared 9 bases from V and 0 bases from J, leaving 12 bases between. Germline V gene sequence: CDR1 SGHRS, CDR2 YFSETQ. This CDR3 contains 14 residues.

This chain uses TRBV5-1 with TRBJ2-3; 8 positions match TRBD1. Germline V gene sequence: CDR1 SGHRS, CDR2 YFSETQ. The length of the CDR3 is 16 residues. The V gene end was trimmed by 3 bases and the J gene end by 10 bases; junction bases not matched to a gene: 16. The CDR3 DNA sequence: TGCGCCAGCAGCTCTGGCTGGACAGGGATCCTGGACTCGCAGTATTTT. Its protein is CASSSGWTGILDSQYF.

This clone was seen a single time. J is TRBJ2-7 and V is TRBV10-3; TRBD1 aligns across 10 bases. The germline gives CDR1 ENHRY, CDR2 SYGVKD. This CDR3 region has 17 residues. V shed 2 bases, J shed 2 bases, and the junction held 9 bases outside the gene matches. For the CDR3, the DNA is TGTGCCATCAGTGAGATCCGATCAGGACAGGGGGCCTACGAGCAGTACTTC. This sequence encodes CAISEIRSGQGAYEQYF.

The chain uses TRBV9 and TRBJ1-4, with D perhaps matching TRBD1 (6 bases). V lost 2 bases and J lost 8, with 22 bases in between. The CDR3 is 17 amino acids. CDR1 is SGDLS and CDR2 is YYNGEE in the germline V gene. The CDR3 DNA reads TGTGCCAGCAGCGTTGACTTAGGAGGGGGTTTGCGGGAAAAACTGTTTTTT. It yields the protein CASSVDLGGGLREKLFF.

The chain's CDR3 is CASTQGTAEQYF. In DNA form, the CDR3 reads TGTGCCTCAACCCAAGGGACAGCCGAGCAGTACTTC. The chain has TRBV28 and TRBJ2-7; 7 bases are shared with TRBD1. The junction had 10 bases not matched to a gene; V was cut back by 11 bases and J by 6 bases. Per the germline V gene, CDR1 is MDHEN and CDR2 is SYDVKM. The CDR3 spans 12 residues.